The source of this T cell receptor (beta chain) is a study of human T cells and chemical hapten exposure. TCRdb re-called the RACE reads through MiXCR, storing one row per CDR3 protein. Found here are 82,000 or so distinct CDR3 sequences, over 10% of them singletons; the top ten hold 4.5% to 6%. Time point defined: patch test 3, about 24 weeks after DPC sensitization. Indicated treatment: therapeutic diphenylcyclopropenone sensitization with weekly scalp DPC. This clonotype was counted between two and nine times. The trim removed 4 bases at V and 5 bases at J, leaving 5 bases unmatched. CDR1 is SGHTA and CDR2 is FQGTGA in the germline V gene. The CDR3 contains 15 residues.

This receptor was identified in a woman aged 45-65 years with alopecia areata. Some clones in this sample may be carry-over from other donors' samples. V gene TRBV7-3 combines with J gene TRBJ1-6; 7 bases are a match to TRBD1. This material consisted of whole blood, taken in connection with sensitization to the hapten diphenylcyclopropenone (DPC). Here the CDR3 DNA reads TGTGCCAGCAGCTCCCAGGGGGGAGATAATTCACCCCTCCACTTT. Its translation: CASSSQGGDNSPLHF.